Included here is one T cell receptor beta chain sequence, with context. Its target is unknown. Assay: immunoSEQ multiplex PCR; the TCRdb copy retains only in-frame clones and omits some. The sample holds roughly 160,000 clones, 85% to 90% seen once. The sample is drawn from a study of T cell responses to AZD1222 COVID-19 vaccine. Whole-study findings and limits: Donor demographics were predominantly white British with a female majority; clonal diversity may be underestimated.

This CDR3 spans 16 amino acids. Trimming stripped 1 base from V and 1 base from J, with 13 bases between. CDR1 LNHDA and CDR2 SQIVND come from the germline V gene (reference sequence). V and J are TRBV19 and TRBJ1-1; a possible D gene is TRBD1 (6 bases). The source of this sequence is an adult in good health. The sequencing here drew on peripheral blood, taken on day 0 of AZD1222 vaccination. The DNA for the CDR3 is TGTGCCAGTAGTATAGGATTCAGGGGATCGAACACTGAAGCTTTCTTT. Its protein product is CASSIGFRGSNTEAFF.